The rows below give T cell receptor beta chains drawn from one sample of a study of blood T cell repertoires in COVID-19. Assay: immunoSEQ multiplex PCR; the TCRdb copy retains only in-frame clones and omits some. The repertoire holds around 88,000 clones, with 85% to 95% as singletons. Sequenced material: peripheral blood. The receptor source for this set is a man between 60 and 75 years old with acute or convalescent COVID-19. The CDR3 runs from the conserved cysteine through the conserved F or W. The D gene is left open where the match is weak. The size field is filled for only some rows; it gives once, few, many or a size class.

V	size	J	D	CDR3	DNA
TRBV5-1	NA	TRBJ2-1	NA	CASSLGPLQGYSYNEQFF	TGCGCCAGCAGCCTGGGTCCCTTACAGGGATACTCCTACAATGAGCAGTTCTTC
TRBV4-3	NA	TRBJ2-2	NA	CASSQDLDISIVDTGELFF	TGCGCCAGCAGCCAAGATCTGGACATATCTATCGTCGACACCGGGGAGCTGTTTTTT
TRBV5-1	NA	TRBJ2-2	TRBD1	CASSHTTGGTGELFF	TGCGCCAGCAGCCATACTACAGGGGGTACCGGGGAGCTGTTTTTT
TRBV11-2	NA	TRBJ1-4	TRBD1	CASSITGVEATNEKLFF	TGTGCCAGCAGCATAACAGGGGTTGAAGCAACTAATGAAAAACTGTTTTTT
TRBV3-1/TRBV3-2	NA	TRBJ2-7	TRBD1	CASSQDTGTGAEQYF	TGTGCCAGCAGCCAAGACACCGGGACAGGGGCCGAGCAGTACTTC
TRBV6-5	NA	TRBJ2-6	NA	CASSYEAGANVLTF	TGTGCCAGCAGTTACGAGGCGGGGGCCAACGTCCTGACTTTC
TRBV15	NA	TRBJ2-7	NA	CATSKPFYEQYF	TGTGCCACCAGCAAGCCTTTCTACGAGCAGTACTTC
TRBV18	NA	TRBJ2-2	TRBD2	CASSAGLANTGELFF	TGTGCCAGCTCAGCGGGACTAGCGAACACCGGGGAGCTGTTTTTT
TRBV6-6	NA	TRBJ2-7	TRBD2	CASSYAGELSYEQYF	TGTGCCAGCAGTTACGCGGGGGAACTCTCCTACGAGCAGTACTTC
TRBV5-4	NA	TRBJ2-3	TRBD2	CASSSRLAGETDTQYF	TGTGCCAGCAGCTCCAGACTAGCGGGAGAAACAGATACGCAGTATTTT
TRBV5-1	NA	TRBJ2-7	TRBD1	CASSPGRTGPYEQYF	TGCGCCAGCAGCCCGGGTAGGACAGGACCCTACGAGCAGTACTTC
TRBV12-5	NA	TRBJ2-7	TRBD1	CASGPGQGQLEQYF	TGTGCTAGTGGTCCGGGACAGGGGCAATTAGAGCAGTACTTC
TRBV7-2	NA	TRBJ2-1	TRBD1	CASSPRQGYEQFF	TGTGCCAGCAGCCCTAGACAGGGTTATGAGCAGTTCTTC
TRBV5-1	NA	TRBJ2-1	TRBD1	CASSLEQGAGQFF	TGCGCCAGCAGCTTGGAACAGGGGGCTGGGCAGTTCTTC
TRBV5-1	NA	TRBJ1-5	TRBD1	CASSIGQGGQPQHF	TGCGCCAGCAGCATAGGACAGGGAGGGCAGCCCCAGCATTTT
TRBV18	NA	TRBJ2-3	TRBD2	CASSPIPGLAGDKSADTQYF	TGTGCCAGCTCACCAATTCCGGGACTAGCGGGAGATAAAAGCGCAGATACGCAGTATTTT
TRBV28	NA	TRBJ2-1	NA	CASRVGAGASYNEQFF	TGTGCCAGCAGGGTTGGGGCGGGGGCATCCTACAATGAGCAGTTCTTC
TRBV24-1	NA	TRBJ2-3	TRBD2	CATSGRGAGVWDTQYF	TGTGCCACCAGTGGCCGCGGAGCGGGAGTATGGGATACGCAGTATTTT
TRBV7-2	few	TRBJ1-5	NA	CASSLDSLIKAPQHF	TGTGCCAGCAGCTTAGATAGCCTGATAAAGGCGCCCCAGCATTTT
TRBV7-2	NA	TRBJ2-7	NA	CASSRKSGGDYEQYF	TGTGCCAGCAGCAGAAAATCTGGGGGCGATTACGAGCAGTACTTC
TRBV4-2	NA	TRBJ2-6	NA	CASSQGSTGANVLTF	TGTGCCAGCAGCCAAGGGAGTACCGGGGCCAACGTCCTGACTTTC
TRBV7-2	NA	TRBJ1-5	NA	CASSLVKGGNQPQHF	TGTGCCAGCAGCTTAGTCAAGGGGGGCAATCAGCCCCAGCATTTT
TRBV7-3	NA	TRBJ1-1	NA	CASSLEGNTEAFF	TGTGCCAGCAGTTTAGAGGGGAACACTGAAGCTTTCTTT
TRBV6-4	NA	TRBJ2-7	NA	CASRGTMRPVEQYF	TGTGCCAGCAGAGGGACAATGAGACCCGTCGAGCAGTACTTC
TRBV7-2	NA	TRBJ2-3	TRBD2	CASSISPSGGNTQYF	TGTGCCAGCAGCATATCTCCGTCGGGAGGGAATACGCAGTATTTT
TRBV7-8	once	TRBJ1-2	TRBD1	CASRPDRGLPYGYTF	TGTGCCAGCAGACCCGACAGGGGGTTACCCTATGGCTACACCTTC
TRBV27	NA	TRBJ1-1	NA	CASSFNMRVEAFF	TGTGCCAGCAGTTTCAACATGCGGGTTGAAGCTTTCTTT
TRBV6-2/TRBV6-3	NA	TRBJ2-5	TRBD2	CASSYGGVTETQYF	TGTGCCAGCAGTTACGGGGGGGTAACAGAGACCCAGTACTTC
TRBV11-2	NA	TRBJ1-4	NA	CASSLVAGGEKLFF	TGTGCCAGCAGCTTAGTGGCAGGTGGTGAAAAACTGTTTTTT
TRBV30	NA	TRBJ2-1	TRBD2	CASRPQRGVYNEQFF	TGTGCCAGCCGCCCCCAGCGGGGGGTTTACAATGAGCAGTTCTTC
TRBV30	NA	TRBJ2-2	TRBD2	CAWSVGLEGTGELFF	TGTGCCTGGAGTGTTGGACTAGAGGGGACCGGGGAGCTGTTTTTT
TRBV20-1	NA	TRBJ2-3	NA	CSASRASGTDTQYF	TGCAGTGCTAGTAGGGCTAGCGGCACAGATACGCAGTATTTT
TRBV11-2	NA	TRBJ2-7	NA	CASSRTEVTYEQYF	TGTGCCAGCAGCCGGACAGAAGTCACCTACGAGCAGTACTTC